Listed here are 18 T cell receptor beta chains from one sample, sequenced in a study of cytomegalovirus exposure and HLA in healthy donors. 13 Jbeta primers and 60 Vbeta primers were used for the PCR. Clones were read by immunoSEQ multiplex PCR, and TCRdb kept only the in-frame ones, dropping some. Among around 130,000 clones listed, approximately 80% were seen once. Material for sequencing was PBMCs. The receptors were gathered from a woman between 40 and 55 years old in good health and CMV-seronegative.

The chain recombines TRBV28 with TRBJ2-7, with D possibly TRBD2 on 5 matching bases. The V end was cut by 6 bases, the J end by 5 bases, with 14 bases between. CDR3 size: 13 residues. In germline, CDR1 is MDHEN, CDR2 SYDVKM. The CDR3 DNA sequence: TGTGCCAGCAGACTCAATCACGGGGACGAGCAGTACTTC. Residues: CASRLNHGDEQYF.

The genes are TRBV7-6 and TRBJ2-2, with a weak D call TRBD2 (5 bases). Germline V gives CDR1 SGHVS, CDR2 FNYEAQ. This CDR3 contains 15 residues. The germline V and J ends were trimmed by 6 bases and 2 bases, with 13 bases remaining between them. CDR3 nucleotides: TGTGCCAGCAGTAGAGCGGCTCCCAACACCGGGGAGCTGTTTTTT. Protein sequence: CASSRAAPNTGELFF.

The chain uses TRBV6-5 and TRBJ2-7, with TRBD2 as a possible D gene (6 bases). Germline V gene lookup returns CDR1 MNHEY and CDR2 SVGAGI. The length of the CDR3 is 14 residues. The germline V and J ends were trimmed by 4 bases and 0 bases, with 10 bases remaining between them. CDR3 in DNA: TGTGCCAGCAGTTTAGCGGAAAGCTCCTACGAGCAGTACTTC. Translation: CASSLAESSYEQYF.

The V gene is TRBV5-6, the J gene TRBJ2-3; 9 bases align to TRBD2. This CDR3 is 15 amino acids long. V trimming: 7 bases; J trimming: 0 bases; junction bases outside the gene matches: 6. From germline, CDR1 is SGHDT and CDR2 YYEEEE. The CDR3 loop is CASFRLAASTDTQYF. The CDR3 DNA sequence: TGTGCCAGCTTTCGACTAGCGGCTAGCACAGATACGCAGTATTTT.

The chain is built from TRBV5-1 and TRBJ2-1; D might be TRBD2 (7 bases). Between the trimmed V and J ends, which lost 5 bases and 6 bases, there was a span of 12 bases. The CDR3 has 13 amino acids. The germline V gene encodes CDR1 SGHRS and CDR2 YFSETQ. This CDR3 is CASSGGGGNEQFF. In DNA form, the CDR3 reads TGCGCCAGCAGTGGGGGAGGGGGCAATGAGCAGTTCTTC.

V is TRBV12-5 and J is TRBJ2-7, with TRBD2 matching over 8 bases. The CDR3 has 13 residues. J gave up 6 bases and V 2 bases, and 3 bases lay outside the gene matches. Germline V CDR1 and CDR2: LGHNT, FRNRAP. CDR3 sequence reads: CASGLKAGGEQYF. CDR3 nucleotide sequence: TGTGCTAGTGGTTTGAAGGCGGGAGGCGAGCAGTACTTC.

This sequence joins TRBV29-1 and TRBJ2-1; D may be TRBD1 (5 bases). The length of the CDR3 is 12 residues. Germline V gives CDR1 SQVTM, CDR2 ANQGSEA. V was cut by 1 base and J by 5 bases, with 6 bases left in between. The CDR3 protein is CSVEGRDNEQFF. The CDR3 DNA follows: TGCAGCGTTGAAGGCAGGGACAATGAGCAGTTCTTC.

CDR3 amino acids: CASSSPGTLFNYGYTF. CDR3 nucleotides: TGTGCCAGCAGTTCCCCCGGGACACTTTTTAACTATGGCTACACCTTC. The V and J genes are TRBV28 and TRBJ1-2; possible D gene TRBD1, 6 bases. This CDR3 spans 16 amino acids. V lost 4 bases, J lost 1 base, and 16 bases lay in between. CDR1 and CDR2 from the germline V gene are MDHEN and SYDVKM.

This clone was detected a few times. The V call is TRBV6-1, the J call TRBJ1-1; D gene ambiguous. Germline V gene sequence: CDR1 MNHNS, CDR2 SASEGT. The CDR3 loop spans 13 amino acids. Trimming shortened V by 1 base and J by 4 bases, and 7 bases separated the two germline ends. The CDR3 bases are TGTGCCAGCAGTGAAGTTGACTTCACTGAAGCTTTCTTT. Its protein product is CASSEVDFTEAFF.

This rearrangement joins TRBV6-6 to TRBJ2-5; weak D call: TRBD2 (6 bases). Germline V CDR1 and CDR2: MNHNY, SVGAGI (reference sequence). Trimming took off 5 bases at V and 4 bases at J, with 17 bases between the two ends. This CDR3 is built from 15 residues. The CDR3 bases are TGTGCCAGCAGTCGAGTGTCCGGGACTCGAGAGACCCAGTACTTC. This codes for CASSRVSGTRETQYF.

V and J are TRBV29-1 and TRBJ2-5; a weak D match, TRBD2 (6 bases). With the DNA end fitting TRBJ2-7 better, the J assignment may be wrong. The germline V gene encodes CDR1 SQVTM and CDR2 ANQGSEA. The CDR3 runs to 13 residues. CDR3 DNA sequence: TGCAGCGTTGTACTGCGGGAACCCTACGAGCAGTACTTC. It specifies CSVVLREPYEQYF.

The V and J genes are TRBV6-6 and TRBJ1-4; tentative D call: TRBD1 (5 bases). The CDR3 runs to 15 residues. Per germline, CDR1 MNHNY and CDR2 SVGAGI (reference sequence). V lost 2 bases and J lost 5, with 12 bases in between. The CDR3 is CASSYGHRRNEKLFF. CDR3 sequence (DNA): TGTGCCAGCAGTTACGGTCACAGGCGGAATGAAAAACTGTTTTTT.

The chain carries TRBV2 and TRBJ2-1; 12 bases agree with TRBD2. V was clipped by 6 bases and J by 6 bases; unmatched bases: 12. This CDR3 has 17 residues. Germline values: CDR1 SNHLY, CDR2 FYNNEI. The CDR3 bases are TGTGCCAGCAGAAAATCCGAGCTAGCGGGGGGGCGCAATGAGCAGTTCTTC. This sequence encodes CASRKSELAGGRNEQFF.

V gene TRBV7-6 combines with J gene TRBJ1-5; a weak D match, TRBD1 (5 bases). The CDR3 has 12 residues. V gave up 3 bases and J gave up 7 bases, with 7 bases separating them. Germline V lookup: CDR1 SGHVS, CDR2 FNYEAQ. As DNA, the CDR3 is TGTGCCAGCAGCTTGGGGGGGCAGCCCCAGCATTTT. It specifies CASSLGGQPQHF.

The V gene is TRBV4-1, the J gene TRBJ2-7, with D possibly TRBD2 on 5 matching bases. Germline-derived CDR1 and CDR2 are MGHRA and YSYEKL. Trimming pared 4 bases from V and 6 bases from J, leaving 13 bases between. The CDR3 covers 13 residues. The CDR3 spells CASSPGTGFEQYF. The DNA of the CDR3 is TGCGCCAGCAGCCCTGGAACGGGGTTCGAGCAGTACTTC.

This chain joins TRBV19 and TRBJ2-1, with 10 bases fitting TRBD2. Germline CDR1 reads LNHDA; CDR2 reads SQIVND (reference sequence). This CDR3 contains 15 residues. The V and J ends lost 2 bases and 5 bases, in that order; junction bases with no gene match: 3. CDR3: CASSITAGGNNEQFF. The CDR3 DNA follows: TGTGCCAGTAGTATAACAGCGGGAGGGAACAATGAGCAGTTCTTC.

This clone came up a few times. The rearrangement uses TRBV10-3 and TRBJ2-3, with 7 bases aligning to TRBD1. This CDR3 comprises 12 residues. Germline CDR1 ENHRY, CDR2 SYGVKD. The trim removed 7 bases at V and 4 bases at J, leaving 2 bases unmatched. CDR3 nucleotide sequence: TGTGCCATCAAAGGACAGGCAGATACGCAGTATTTT. Its translation: CAIKGQADTQYF.

The V call is TRBV6-6, the J call TRBJ2-3, with 7 bases fitting TRBD1. Germline CDR1 is MNHNY and CDR2 is SVGAGI (reference sequence). This CDR3 has 14 amino acids. With 5 bases clipped from V and 2 bases from J, the junction kept 4 bases outside the gene matches. CDR3 coding DNA: TGTGCCAGCAGTCAAGGACAGGCCACAGATACGCAGTATTTT. This codes for CASSQGQATDTQYF.